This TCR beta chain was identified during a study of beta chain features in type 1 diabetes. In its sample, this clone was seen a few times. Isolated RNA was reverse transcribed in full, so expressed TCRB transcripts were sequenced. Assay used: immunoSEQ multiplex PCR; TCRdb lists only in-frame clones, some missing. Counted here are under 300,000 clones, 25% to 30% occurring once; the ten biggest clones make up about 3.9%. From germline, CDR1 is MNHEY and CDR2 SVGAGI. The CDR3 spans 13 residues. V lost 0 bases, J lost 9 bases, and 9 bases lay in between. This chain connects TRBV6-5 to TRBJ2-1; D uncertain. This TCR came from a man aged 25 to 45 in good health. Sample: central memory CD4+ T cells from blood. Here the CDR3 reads CASSYSIRSEQFF. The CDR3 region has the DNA TGTGCCAGCAGTTACTCTATCCGAAGTGAGCAGTTCTTC.